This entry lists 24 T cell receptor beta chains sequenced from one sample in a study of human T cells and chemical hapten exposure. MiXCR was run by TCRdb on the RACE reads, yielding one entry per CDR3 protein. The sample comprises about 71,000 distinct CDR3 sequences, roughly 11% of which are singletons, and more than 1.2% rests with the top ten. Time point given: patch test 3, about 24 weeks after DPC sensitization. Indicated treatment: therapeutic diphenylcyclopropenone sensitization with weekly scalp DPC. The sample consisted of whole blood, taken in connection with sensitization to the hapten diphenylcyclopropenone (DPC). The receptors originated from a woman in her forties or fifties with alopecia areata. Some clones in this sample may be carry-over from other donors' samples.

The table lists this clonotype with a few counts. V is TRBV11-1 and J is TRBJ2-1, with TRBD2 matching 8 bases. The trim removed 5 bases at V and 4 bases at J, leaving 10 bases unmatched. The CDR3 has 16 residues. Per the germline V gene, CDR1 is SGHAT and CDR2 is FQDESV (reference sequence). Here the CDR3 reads CASSLNPLAEYNEQFF. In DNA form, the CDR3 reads TGTGCCAGCAGCCTAAACCCACTAGCGGAGTACAATGAGCAGTTCTTC.

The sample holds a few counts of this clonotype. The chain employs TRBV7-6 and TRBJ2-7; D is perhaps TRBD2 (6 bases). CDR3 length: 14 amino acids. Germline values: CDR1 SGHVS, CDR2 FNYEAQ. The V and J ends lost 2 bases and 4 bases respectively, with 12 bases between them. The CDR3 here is CASSLSYGGYEQYF. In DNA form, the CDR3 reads TGTGCCAGCAGCTTAAGTTACGGGGGTTACGAGCAGTACTTC.

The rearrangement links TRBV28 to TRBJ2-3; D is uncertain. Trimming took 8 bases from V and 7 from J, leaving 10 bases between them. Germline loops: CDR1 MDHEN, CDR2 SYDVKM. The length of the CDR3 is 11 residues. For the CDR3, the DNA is TGTGCCAGCGAGAGAAAGAATACGCAGTATTTT. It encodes CASERKNTQYF.

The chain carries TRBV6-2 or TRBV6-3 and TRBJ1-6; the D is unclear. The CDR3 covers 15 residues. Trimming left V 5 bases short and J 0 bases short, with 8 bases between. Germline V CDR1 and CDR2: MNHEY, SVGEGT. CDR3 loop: CASSTGFSYNSPLHF. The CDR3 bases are TGTGCCAGCAGTACGGGGTTCTCCTATAATTCACCCCTCCACTTT.

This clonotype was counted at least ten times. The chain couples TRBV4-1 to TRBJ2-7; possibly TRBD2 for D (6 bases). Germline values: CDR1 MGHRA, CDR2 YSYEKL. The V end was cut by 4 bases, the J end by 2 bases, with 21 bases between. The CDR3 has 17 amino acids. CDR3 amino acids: CASSPSLGWGDTYEQYF. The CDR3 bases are TGCGCCAGCAGCCCCTCCCTCGGATGGGGGGATACCTACGAGCAGTACTTC.

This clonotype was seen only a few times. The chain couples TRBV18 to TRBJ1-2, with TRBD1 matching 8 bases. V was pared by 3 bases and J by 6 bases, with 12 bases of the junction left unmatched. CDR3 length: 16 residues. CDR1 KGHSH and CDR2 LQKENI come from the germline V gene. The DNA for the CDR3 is TGTGCCAGCTCACCCCCCGTACAGGGGGTAATCGATGGCTACACCTTC. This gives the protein CASSPPVQGVIDGYTF.

CDR3 sequence (DNA): TGTGCCAGCAGCTTCGGTTCAGGGGGAGGAAACACCATATATTTT. Translating gives CASSFGSGGGNTIYF. The rearrangement joins TRBV5-5 to TRBJ1-3, with 7 bases matching TRBD1. The germline gives CDR1 SGHKS, CDR2 YYEKEE (reference sequence). This CDR3 is built from 15 residues. The ends lost 2 bases at V and 4 bases at J; junction bases unmatched: 6. Complete variable domain (other parts from reference TRBV5-5 and TRBJ1-3): DAGVTQSPTHLIKTRGQQVTLRCSPISGHKSVSWYQQVLGQGPQFIFQYYEKEERGRGNFPDRFSARQFPNYSSELNVNALLLGDSALYLCASSFGSGGGNTIYFGEGSWLTVV.

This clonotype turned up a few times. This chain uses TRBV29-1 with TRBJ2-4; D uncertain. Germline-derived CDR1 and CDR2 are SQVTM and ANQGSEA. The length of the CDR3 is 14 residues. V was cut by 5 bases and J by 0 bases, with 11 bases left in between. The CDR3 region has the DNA TGCAGCGTTCGGACGGTTTTAGCCAAAAACATTCAGTACTTC. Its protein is CSVRTVLAKNIQYF.

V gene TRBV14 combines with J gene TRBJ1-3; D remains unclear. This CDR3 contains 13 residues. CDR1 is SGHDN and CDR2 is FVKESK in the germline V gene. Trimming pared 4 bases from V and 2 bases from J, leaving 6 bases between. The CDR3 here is CASSRAAGNTIYF. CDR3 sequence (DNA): TGTGCCAGCAGCCGCGCGGCTGGAAACACCATATATTTT. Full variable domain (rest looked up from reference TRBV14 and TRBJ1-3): EAGVTQFPSHSVIEKGQTVTLRCDPISGHDNLYWYRRVMGKEIKFLLHFVKESKQDESGMPNNRFLAERTGGTYSTLKVQPAELEDSGVYFCASSRAAGNTIYFGEGSWLTVV.

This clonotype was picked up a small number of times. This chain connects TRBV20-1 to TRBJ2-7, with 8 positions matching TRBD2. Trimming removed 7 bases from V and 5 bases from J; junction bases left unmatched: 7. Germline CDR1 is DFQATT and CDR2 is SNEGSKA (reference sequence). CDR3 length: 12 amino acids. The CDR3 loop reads CSGTGGFDEQYF. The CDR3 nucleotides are TGCAGTGGGACGGGGGGGTTTGACGAGCAGTACTTC.

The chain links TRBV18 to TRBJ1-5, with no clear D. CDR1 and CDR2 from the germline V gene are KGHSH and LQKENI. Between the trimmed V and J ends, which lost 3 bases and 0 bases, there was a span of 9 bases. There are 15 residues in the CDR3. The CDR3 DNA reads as TGTGCCAGCTCACCCTCCAGTCGTAGCAATCAGCCCCAGCATTTT. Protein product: CASSPSSRSNQPQHF.

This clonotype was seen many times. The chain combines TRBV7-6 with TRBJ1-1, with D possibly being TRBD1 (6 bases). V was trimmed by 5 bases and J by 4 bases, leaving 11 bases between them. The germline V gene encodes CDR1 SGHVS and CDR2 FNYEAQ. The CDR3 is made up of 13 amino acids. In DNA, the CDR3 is TGTGCCAGCAGCCGACAGGACGGCACTGAAGCTTTCTTT. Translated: CASSRQDGTEAFF.

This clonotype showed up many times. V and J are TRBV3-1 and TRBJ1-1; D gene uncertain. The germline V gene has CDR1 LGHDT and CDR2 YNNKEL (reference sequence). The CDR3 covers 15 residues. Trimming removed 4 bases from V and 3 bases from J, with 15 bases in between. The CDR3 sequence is CASSLPGGSYTEAFF. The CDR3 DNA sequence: TGTGCCAGCAGCCTGCCGGGAGGGAGTTACACTGAAGCTTTCTTT.

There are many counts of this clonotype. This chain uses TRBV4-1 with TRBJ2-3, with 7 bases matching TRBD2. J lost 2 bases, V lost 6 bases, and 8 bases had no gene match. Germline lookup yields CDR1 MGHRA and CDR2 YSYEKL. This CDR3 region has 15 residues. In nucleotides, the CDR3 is TGCGCCAGCAGTCCGGGACTAACGGTCACAGATACGCAGTATTTT. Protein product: CASSPGLTVTDTQYF.

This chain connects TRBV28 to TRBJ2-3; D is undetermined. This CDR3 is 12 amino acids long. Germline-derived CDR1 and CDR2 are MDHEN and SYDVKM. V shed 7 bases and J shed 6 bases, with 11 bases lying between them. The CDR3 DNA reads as TGTGCCAGCAATACTATTACGGATACGCAGTATTTT. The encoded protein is CASNTITDTQYF. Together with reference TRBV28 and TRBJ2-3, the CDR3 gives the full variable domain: DVKVTQSSRYLVKRTGEKVFLECVQDMDHENMFWYRQDPGLGLRLIYFSYDVKMKEKGDIPEGYSVSREKKERFSLILESASTNQTSMYLCASNTITDTQYFGPGTRLTVL.

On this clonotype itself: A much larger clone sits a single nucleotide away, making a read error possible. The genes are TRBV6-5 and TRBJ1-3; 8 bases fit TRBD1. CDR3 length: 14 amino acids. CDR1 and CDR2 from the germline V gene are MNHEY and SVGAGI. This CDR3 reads CASRTGPNGDTIYF. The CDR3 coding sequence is TGTGCCAGCCGGACAGGGCCAAATGGAGACACCATATATTTT.

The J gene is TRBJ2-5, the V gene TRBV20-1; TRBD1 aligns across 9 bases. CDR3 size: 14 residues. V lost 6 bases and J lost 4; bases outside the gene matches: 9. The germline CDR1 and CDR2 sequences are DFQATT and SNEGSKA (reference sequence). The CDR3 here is CSALDRGGRETQYF. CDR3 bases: TGCAGTGCGCTGGACAGGGGCGGGAGAGAGACCCAGTACTTC.

DNA for the CDR3: TGTGCCAGCAATCCGCCCCTCTCTACCCCCCACAATGAGCAGTTCTTC. Its translation: CASNPPLSTPHNEQFF. The J gene is TRBJ2-1, the V gene TRBV12-3 or TRBV12-4; D call uncertain. V was shortened by 7 bases and J by 5 bases, with 21 bases between the two germline ends. The CDR3 length is 16 residues.

CDR3 protein: CAIHVTDRGSEAFF. CDR3 bases: TGTGCCATCCACGTGACCGACAGGGGGTCTGAAGCTTTCTTT. The gene calls are TRBV6-6 and TRBJ1-1; TRBD1 agrees at 9 bases. V dropped 10 bases and J dropped 6; count of bases not matched to a gene: 12. Germline CDR1 and CDR2: MNHNY and SVGAGI (reference sequence). CDR3 size: 14 residues.

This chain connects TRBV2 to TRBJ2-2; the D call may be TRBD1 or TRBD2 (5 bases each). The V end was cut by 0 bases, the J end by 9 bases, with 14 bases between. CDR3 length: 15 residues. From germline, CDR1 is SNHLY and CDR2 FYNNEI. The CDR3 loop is CASSEALGGSRELFF. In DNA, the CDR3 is TGTGCCAGCAGTGAAGCGCTTGGGGGTTCCAGGGAGCTGTTTTTT.

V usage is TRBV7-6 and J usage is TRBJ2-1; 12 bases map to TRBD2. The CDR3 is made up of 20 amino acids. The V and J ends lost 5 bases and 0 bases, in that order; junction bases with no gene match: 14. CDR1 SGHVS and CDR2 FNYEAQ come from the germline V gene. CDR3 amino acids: CASSPTAGTSGPSSYNEQFF. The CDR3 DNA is TGTGCCAGCAGCCCGACCGCCGGGACTAGCGGGCCCAGCTCCTACAATGAGCAGTTCTTC.

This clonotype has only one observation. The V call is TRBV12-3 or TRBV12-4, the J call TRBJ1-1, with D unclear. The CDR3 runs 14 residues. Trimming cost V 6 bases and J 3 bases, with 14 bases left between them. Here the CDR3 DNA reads TGTGCCAGCAGGCCGAACAGCGGGTACACTGAAGCTTTCTTT. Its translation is CASRPNSGYTEAFF.

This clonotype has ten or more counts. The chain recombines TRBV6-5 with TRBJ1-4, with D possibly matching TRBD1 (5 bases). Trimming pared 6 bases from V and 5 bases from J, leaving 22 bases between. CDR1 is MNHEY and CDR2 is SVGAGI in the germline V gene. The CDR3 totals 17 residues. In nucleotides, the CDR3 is TGTGCCAGCAGCAGAAACATTCGACAGAGCCAAAATGAAAAACTGTTTTTT. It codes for CASSRNIRQSQNEKLFF.

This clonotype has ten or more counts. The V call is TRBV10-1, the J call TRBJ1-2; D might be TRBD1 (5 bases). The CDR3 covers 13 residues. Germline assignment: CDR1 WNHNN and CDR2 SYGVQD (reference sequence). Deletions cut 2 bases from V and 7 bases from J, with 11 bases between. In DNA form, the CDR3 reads TGCGCCAGCAGTGAGACGCAGGGAGTTGGCTACACCTTC. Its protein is CASSETQGVGYTF.